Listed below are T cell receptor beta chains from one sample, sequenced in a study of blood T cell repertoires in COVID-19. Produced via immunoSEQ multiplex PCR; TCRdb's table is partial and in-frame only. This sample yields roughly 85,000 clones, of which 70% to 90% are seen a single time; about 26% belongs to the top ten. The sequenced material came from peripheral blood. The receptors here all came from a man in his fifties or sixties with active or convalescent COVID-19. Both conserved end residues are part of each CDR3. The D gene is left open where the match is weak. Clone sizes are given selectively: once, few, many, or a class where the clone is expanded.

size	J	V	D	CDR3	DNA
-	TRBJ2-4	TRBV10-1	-	CASSANRIAKNIQYF	TGCGCCAGCAGCGCAAACAGAATAGCCAAAAACATTCAGTACTTC
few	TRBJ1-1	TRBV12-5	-	CASGLEIRGTEAFF	TGTGCTAGTGGTTTGGAAATCAGGGGTACTGAAGCTTTCTTT
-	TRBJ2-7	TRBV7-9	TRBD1	CASSADWQGAEQYF	TGTGCCAGCAGCGCTGACTGGCAGGGGGCCGAGCAGTACTTC
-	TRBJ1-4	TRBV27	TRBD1	CASSLDRGATSNEKLFF	TGTGCCAGCAGTTTAGACAGGGGGGCAACTAGTAATGAAAAACTGTTTTTT
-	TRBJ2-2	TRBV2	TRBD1	CASSERDSYTGELFF	TGTGCCAGCAGTGAACGGGACAGTTACACCGGGGAGCTGTTTTTT
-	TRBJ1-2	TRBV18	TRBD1	CASSFASGQGFYGYTF	TGTGCCAGCTCGTTCGCCTCGGGACAGGGGTTCTATGGCTACACCTTC
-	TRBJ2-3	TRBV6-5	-	CASRPRTDTDTQYF	TGTGCCAGCAGACCCCGGACAGACACAGATACGCAGTATTTT
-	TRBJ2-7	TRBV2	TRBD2	CASSASTSGVYEQYF	TGTGCCAGCAGTGCTTCGACTAGCGGAGTCTACGAGCAGTACTTC
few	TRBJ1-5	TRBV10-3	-	CAISGQNQPQHF	TGTGCCATCAGTGGACAGAATCAGCCCCAGCATTTT
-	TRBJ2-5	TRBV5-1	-	CASSLVLGNSQETQYF	TGCGCCAGCAGCTTGGTACTCGGTAACTCCCAAGAGACCCAGTACTTC
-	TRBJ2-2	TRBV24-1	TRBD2	CATSDPGTSHGELFF	TGTGCCACCAGTGACCCGGGGACTAGTCACGGGGAGCTGTTTTTT
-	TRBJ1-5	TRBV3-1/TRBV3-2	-	CASSQDGGISNQPQHF	TGTGCCAGCAGCCAAGACGGGGGAATTAGCAATCAGCCCCAGCATTTT
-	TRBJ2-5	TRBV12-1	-	CASSPSDRGGGSNETQYF	TGTGCCAGCAGCCCCTCGGACAGGGGTGGTGGGTCCAACGAGACCCAGTACTTC
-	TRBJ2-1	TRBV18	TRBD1	CASSRTGTGGTNEQFF	TGTGCCAGCTCCCGAACCGGGACAGGGGGGACCAATGAGCAGTTCTTC
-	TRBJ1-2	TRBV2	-	CASSGGGGSHYGYTF	TGTGCCAGCAGTGGGGGAGGAGGATCGCACTATGGCTACACCTTC
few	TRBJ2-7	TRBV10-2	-	CASSATPRYEQYF	TGCGCCAGCAGTGCGACTCCCCGCTACGAGCAGTACTTC
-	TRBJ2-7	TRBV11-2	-	CASSPQAAYEQYF	TGTGCCAGCAGCCCACAAGCGGCCTACGAGCAGTACTTC
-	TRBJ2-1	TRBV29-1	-	CSAFGEILNEQFF	TGCAGCGCGTTCGGGGAAATTCTCAATGAGCAGTTCTTC
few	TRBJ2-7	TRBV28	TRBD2	CASSRPGTMMYEQYF	TGTGCCAGCAGCCGACCCGGGACTATGATGTACGAGCAGTACTTC
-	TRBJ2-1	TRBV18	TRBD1	CASSLRHQGASYNEQFF	TGTGCCAGCTCACTACGTCATCAGGGGGCCTCCTACAATGAGCAGTTCTTC
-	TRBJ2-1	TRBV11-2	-	CASSLAQGLSSYNEQFF	TGTGCCAGCAGCCTCGCGCAGGGCCTAAGCTCCTACAATGAGCAGTTCTTC
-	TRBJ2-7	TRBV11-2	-	CASSVQGHSYEQYF	TGTGCCAGCAGCGTACAGGGACACTCCTACGAGCAGTACTTC
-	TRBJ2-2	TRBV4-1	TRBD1	CASSYGTGDDANTGELFF	TGCGCCAGCAGCTACGGGACAGGGGACGACGCGAACACCGGGGAGCTGTTTTTT